This is a list of T cell receptor beta chains from one sample in a study of human T cells and chemical hapten exposure. Using its own MiXCR run on the RACE reads, TCRdb lists one record per CDR3 protein. The table records 74,000 or so distinct CDR3 sequences, 12% of them present only once. Sequenced material: whole blood, taken in connection with sensitization to the hapten diphenylcyclopropenone (DPC). These receptors all come from a woman aged 55-69 years with alopecia areata. Some clones in this sample may be carry-over from other donors' samples. The CDR3 runs from the conserved cysteine through the conserved F or W. Each record gives: J gene, D gene, clone size, V gene, CDR3 protein, CDR3 DNA. The D gene is left open where the match is weak. Expanded clones get a size class; other rows say once, few or many, or leave the size out.

j_call: TRBJ1-5
d_call: .
clone_size: many
v_call: TRBV2
cdr3_aa: CASSTQGGNQPQHF
cdr3_nt: TGTGCCAGCAGTACACAGGGAGGAAATCAGCCCCAGCATTTT

j_call: TRBJ1-4
d_call: TRBD1
clone_size: many
v_call: TRBV5-1
cdr3_aa: CASSWGTGAPELFF
cdr3_nt: TGCGCCAGCAGCTGGGGGACAGGGGCGCCGGAACTGTTTTTT

j_call: TRBJ1-2
d_call: .
clone_size: few
v_call: TRBV20-1
cdr3_aa: CSAYTGRQYGYTF
cdr3_nt: TGCAGTGCTTACACAGGGAGACAATATGGCTACACCTTC

j_call: TRBJ2-3
d_call: .
clone_size: many
v_call: TRBV7-9
cdr3_aa: CASSFPGLTLDTQYF
cdr3_nt: TGTGCCAGCAGCTTTCCGGGACTGACTTTGGATACGCAGTATTTT

j_call: TRBJ1-2
d_call: .
clone_size: few
v_call: TRBV2
cdr3_aa: CAGGGTANYGYTF
cdr3_nt: TGTGCCGGAGGAGGGACGGCTAACTATGGCTACACCTTC

j_call: TRBJ1-6
d_call: TRBD1
clone_size: many
v_call: TRBV6-1
cdr3_aa: CASSRTGEDSPLHF
cdr3_nt: TGTGCCAGCAGTCGGACAGGAGAAGATTCACCCCTCCACTTT

j_call: TRBJ2-3
d_call: TRBD2
clone_size: many
v_call: TRBV5-4
cdr3_aa: CASSLGGGATDTQYF
cdr3_nt: TGTGCCAGCAGCTTGGGCGGGGGGGCGACAGATACGCAGTATTTT

j_call: TRBJ2-5
d_call: .
clone_size: .
v_call: TRBV2
cdr3_aa: CASSGVAGRQETQYF
cdr3_nt: TGTGCCAGCAGTGGAGTGGCGGGCAGGCAAGAGACCCAGTACTTC

j_call: TRBJ2-1
d_call: .
clone_size: once
v_call: TRBV3-1
cdr3_aa: CASRTGAGALSSYNEQFF
cdr3_nt: TGTGCCAGCAGAACTGGGGCAGGGGCCCTAAGCTCCTACAATGAGCAGTTCTTC

j_call: TRBJ2-7
d_call: .
clone_size: .
v_call: TRBV29-1
cdr3_aa: CSVEDPAGMEQYF
cdr3_nt: TGCAGCGTTGAAGATCCGGCAGGGATGGAGCAGTACTTC

j_call: TRBJ2-7
d_call: .
clone_size: many
v_call: TRBV7-6
cdr3_aa: CASSPRTFMGRNEQYF
cdr3_nt: TGTGCCAGCAGCCCAAGAACTTTTATGGGGCGTAACGAGCAGTACTTC

j_call: TRBJ2-3
d_call: TRBD1
clone_size: few
v_call: TRBV7-9
cdr3_aa: CATWDSADTQYF
cdr3_nt: TGTGCCACCTGGGACAGCGCAGATACGCAGTATTTT

j_call: TRBJ2-2
d_call: .
clone_size: many
v_call: TRBV2
cdr3_aa: CASSDWLAGTGELFF
cdr3_nt: TGTGCCAGCAGTGACTGGTTGGCCGGAACCGGGGAGCTGTTTTTT

j_call: TRBJ2-6
d_call: .
clone_size: few
v_call: TRBV5-1
cdr3_aa: CASSETPTPGANVLTF
cdr3_nt: TGCGCCAGCAGCGAGACCCCGACCCCGGGGGCCAACGTCCTGACTTTC

j_call: TRBJ2-3
d_call: TRBD2
clone_size: .
v_call: TRBV29-1
cdr3_aa: CSVEWLAGVTDTQYF
cdr3_nt: TGCAGCGTTGAATGGCTAGCGGGGGTCACAGATACGCAGTATTTT

j_call: TRBJ2-3
d_call: .
clone_size: few
v_call: TRBV5-1
cdr3_aa: CASSLISQASTDTQYF
cdr3_nt: TGCGCCAGCAGCTTGATAAGTCAAGCTAGCACAGATACGCAGTATTTT

j_call: TRBJ1-6
d_call: .
clone_size: many
v_call: TRBV6-6
cdr3_aa: CAISYRGPPVSPLHF
cdr3_nt: TGTGCCATCTCCTATCGAGGCCCCCCCGTATCACCCCTCCACTTT

j_call: TRBJ2-7
d_call: .
clone_size: few
v_call: TRBV9
cdr3_aa: CASSVGPSTYEQYF
cdr3_nt: TGTGCCAGCAGCGTCGGGCCATCGACCTACGAGCAGTACTTC

j_call: TRBJ2-7
d_call: TRBD1
clone_size: many
v_call: TRBV3-1
cdr3_aa: CASSQQGDGEQYF
cdr3_nt: TGTGCCAGCAGTCAACAGGGGGACGGCGAGCAGTACTTC

j_call: TRBJ1-2
d_call: .
clone_size: .
v_call: TRBV6-6
cdr3_aa: CASSYSEVGRDNYGYTF
cdr3_nt: TGTGCCAGCAGTTACTCTGAAGTTGGCAGGGATAACTATGGCTACACCTTC

j_call: TRBJ2-7
d_call: .
clone_size: few
v_call: TRBV5-4
cdr3_aa: CASSLGNDRRSYEQYF
cdr3_nt: TGTGCCAGCAGCTTAGGGAACGACAGGAGGTCCTACGAGCAGTACTTC

j_call: TRBJ2-3
d_call: .
clone_size: few
v_call: TRBV7-9
cdr3_aa: CASSLDGAMDTQYF
cdr3_nt: TGTGCCAGCAGCTTGGACGGGGCGATGGATACGCAGTATTTT

j_call: TRBJ2-7
d_call: .
clone_size: .
v_call: TRBV12-3/TRBV12-4
cdr3_aa: CASSLRPGGYEQYF
cdr3_nt: TGTGCCAGCAGTTTGAGGCCCGGCGGCTACGAGCAGTACTTC

j_call: TRBJ2-6
d_call: .
clone_size: few
v_call: TRBV7-7
cdr3_aa: CASSISPGIGGANVLTF
cdr3_nt: TGTGCTAGCAGCATATCCCCGGGAATCGGTGGGGCCAACGTCCTGACTTTC

j_call: TRBJ2-5
d_call: TRBD2
clone_size: .
v_call: TRBV10-3
cdr3_aa: CASRLAGGQETQYF
cdr3_nt: TGTGCCAGCCGACTAGCTGGGGGACAAGAGACCCAGTACTTC

j_call: TRBJ2-2
d_call: TRBD2
clone_size: few
v_call: TRBV3-1
cdr3_aa: CASVAGGHAGELFF
cdr3_nt: TGTGCCAGCGTAGCGGGGGGGCATGCCGGGGAGCTGTTTTTT

j_call: TRBJ1-5
d_call: .
clone_size: .
v_call: TRBV6-6
cdr3_aa: CASTRGGAQPQHF
cdr3_nt: TGTGCCAGCACGAGGGGGGGTGCTCAGCCCCAGCATTTT

j_call: TRBJ1-2
d_call: .
clone_size: few
v_call: TRBV29-1
cdr3_aa: CSVEPRFYGYTF
cdr3_nt: TGCAGCGTTGAGCCAAGGTTCTATGGCTACACCTTC

j_call: TRBJ2-7
d_call: .
clone_size: many
v_call: TRBV11-2
cdr3_aa: CASSRSGGTAYEQYF
cdr3_nt: TGTGCCAGCAGCCGTTCGGGGGGGACAGCCTACGAGCAGTACTTC

j_call: TRBJ1-2
d_call: TRBD1
clone_size: many
v_call: TRBV3-1
cdr3_aa: CASGVEGAYGYTF
cdr3_nt: TGTGCCAGCGGGGTCGAGGGGGCCTATGGCTACACCTTC

j_call: TRBJ1-1
d_call: TRBD1
clone_size: many
v_call: TRBV6-4
cdr3_aa: CASSEGQGGTEAFF
cdr3_nt: TGTGCCAGCAGTGAAGGACAGGGAGGGACTGAAGCTTTCTTT

j_call: TRBJ1-5
d_call: .
clone_size: few
v_call: TRBV10-3
cdr3_aa: CAISGGGSNQPQHF
cdr3_nt: TGTGCCATCAGCGGTGGGGGTAGCAATCAGCCCCAGCATTTT

j_call: TRBJ2-7
d_call: TRBD1
clone_size: .
v_call: TRBV20-1
cdr3_aa: CSAIRGQTTNEQYF
cdr3_nt: TGCAGTGCTATACGGGGACAGACGACAAACGAGCAGTACTTC

j_call: TRBJ2-4
d_call: .
clone_size: .
v_call: TRBV19
cdr3_aa: CASSISLANIQYF
cdr3_nt: TGTGCCAGTAGTATTAGTCTAGCGAACATTCAGTACTTC